One and the same sample provided the 30 T cell receptor beta chains below, sequenced in a study of T cell clusters in autoimmune cytopenias. Multiplex touch-down PCR amplified TRB using TRB-A and TRB-B pools in one tube. TCRdb re-called the multiplex PCR reads and catalogs CDR3 proteins one per entry, DNA excluded. Its table records several thousand distinct CDR3 sequences. TRB was amplified from 250 ng of peripheral blood genomic DNA per sample. The same sample was also studied in work on T cell repertoires in aging, cancer and after chemotherapy.

Sequenced sample: peripheral blood. All receptors derive from a human donor in good health.

The V gene is TRBV25-1, the J gene TRBJ2-7. Germline V gene lookup returns CDR1 MGHDK and CDR2 SYGVNS. The CDR3 is 13 residues long. The CDR3 is CASSESAVFEQYF.

The chain links TRBV29-1 to TRBJ1-3. From germline, CDR1 is SQVTM and CDR2 ANQGSEA. The CDR3 runs 13 residues. Here the CDR3 reads CSVGDRALNTIYF.

In terms of frequency, this clonotype is medium-sized. V and J are TRBV11-1 and TRBJ1-2; TCRdb proposes TRBD1, but this gene call is untestable without DNA. The germline gives CDR1 SGHAT, CDR2 FQDESV (reference sequence). This CDR3 contains 11 residues. This CDR3 is CASSLGTGNTF.

This chain uses TRBV7-2 with TRBJ2-1; TCRdb gives TRBD1 as the D gene, but with no DNA this cannot be confirmed. The length of the CDR3 is 15 residues. Germline CDR1 SGHTA, CDR2 FQGNSA. The CDR3 is CASSIPGQGNNEQFF.

The V and J genes are TRBV27 and TRBJ2-7; TCRdb returns TRBD2, unconfirmable since there is no DNA. CDR1 is MNHEY, CDR2 SMNVEV, per germline (reference sequence). This CDR3 has 15 amino acids. The CDR3 is CASSPRLAIIYEQYF.

This clonotype is medium-sized by frequency. This chain uses TRBV5-5 with TRBJ1-2. CDR1 and CDR2 from the germline V gene are SGHKS and YYEKEE (reference sequence). The CDR3 sequence is 12 residues long. CDR3: CASSLLYYGYTF. The variable domain in full, completed from reference TRBV5-5 and TRBJ1-2, reads DAGVTQSPTHLIKTRGQQVTLRCSPISGHKSVSWYQQVLGQGPQFIFQYYEKEERGRGNFPDRFSARQFPNYSSELNVNALLLGDSALYLCASSLLYYGYTFGSGTRLTVV.

CDR3 loop: CASSENSGSRVETQYF. V is TRBV6-5 and J is TRBJ2-5; TCRdb's D call of TRBD2 is untestable without DNA. Germline V gene sequence: CDR1 MNHEY, CDR2 SVGAGI. This CDR3 contains 16 residues.

The chain links TRBV7-9 to TRBJ2-2; lacking DNA, the TRBD1 call made by TCRdb goes unchecked. The CDR3 loop spans 14 amino acids. Germline loops: CDR1 SEHNR, CDR2 FQNEAQ (reference sequence). CDR3 sequence: CASSLRGQGGELFF.

This clonotype ranks as medium-sized in terms of frequency. V is TRBV19 and J is TRBJ2-1; there is no DNA to check the TCRdb D call of TRBD1. This CDR3 comprises 14 residues. Germline-derived CDR1 and CDR2 are LNHDA and SQIVND (reference sequence). The CDR3 sequence is CASSRGEGGNEQFF.

Considering frequency, this clonotype is medium-sized (0.01 to 0.1%). J is TRBJ2-1 and V is TRBV6-2 or TRBV6-3; TCRdb's D call, TRBD2, is unchecked because there is no DNA. Germline V gene sequence: CDR1 MNHEY, CDR2 SVGEGT. The CDR3 is 17 amino acids. CDR3 loop: CASRHGTSGSFNNEQFF.

This clonotype is deemed medium-sized by its frequency. The chain has TRBV18 and TRBJ2-1; there is no DNA to check the TCRdb D call of TRBD2. The CDR3 is 18 amino acids. The V gene's germline CDR1 is KGHSH and CDR2 LQKENI. The CDR3 region is CASHGPGTPSTLYNEQFF. The entire variable domain, with the rest obtained from reference TRBV18 and TRBJ2-1, is as follows: NAGVMQNPRHLVRRRGQEARLRCSPMKGHSHVYWYRQLPEEGLKFMVYLQKENIIDESGMPKERFSAEFPKEGPSILRIQQVVRGDSAAYFCASHGPGTPSTLYNEQFFGPGTRLTVL.

The chain links TRBV24-1 to TRBJ2-1; TCRdb selects TRBD1, and the lack of DNA leaves this call unchecked. Germline V gene lookup returns CDR1 KGHDR and CDR2 SFDVKD. The CDR3 contains 15 residues. The CDR3 protein is CATSDPGGGGGEQFF.

This clonotype counts as medium-sized (0.01 to 0.1%) by frequency. The chain combines TRBV7-6 with TRBJ1-3. Germline V lookup: CDR1 SGHVS, CDR2 FNYEAQ. The CDR3 loop spans 15 amino acids. Here the CDR3 reads CASSLVLSSGNTIYF.

This chain links TRBV7-2 with TRBJ2-5; the TRBD1 assignment by TCRdb is unverifiable without DNA. Germline V gene data show CDR1 as SGHTA and CDR2 as FQGNSA. The CDR3 has 14 residues. The CDR3: CASRPDRGSETQYF.

The chain has TRBV6-1 and TRBJ1-2. The CDR3 runs to 11 residues. CDR1 and CDR2 from the germline V gene are MNHNS and SASEGT. This CDR3 is CASSPLDGYTF.

The rearrangement joins TRBV27 to TRBJ1-6; TCRdb's D call, TRBD1, is unchecked because there is no DNA. The germline CDR1 and CDR2 sequences are MNHEY and SMNVEV (reference sequence). The CDR3 sequence is 15 residues long. This CDR3 is CASSNTGRPNSPLHF.

The chain combines TRBV11-2 with TRBJ2-3; TCRdb outputs TRBD2, but without DNA this stays unchecked. The CDR3 totals 12 residues. CDR1 and CDR2 (germline): SGHAT, FQNNGV. This CDR3 reads CASSFSGDTQYF.

The V call is TRBV7-2, the J call TRBJ2-1; TCRdb outputs TRBD1, but without DNA this stays unchecked. The CDR3 spans 15 residues. Germline V gives CDR1 SGHTA, CDR2 FQGNSA. This CDR3 is CASSLGRGAYNEQFF.

The rearrangement uses TRBV5-5 and TRBJ1-2. From germline, CDR1 is SGHKS and CDR2 YYEKEE (reference sequence). CDR3 length: 13 residues. The CDR3 protein is CASSPPGQAGYTF.

The chain combines TRBV6-2 or TRBV6-3 with TRBJ1-5; TCRdb indicates TRBD1, and absent DNA this call remains unverified. The CDR3 has 15 residues. Germline V gives CDR1 MNHEY, CDR2 SVGEGT. The CDR3: CASRTGGVGNQPQHF.

The CDR3 is CASSLLAGGPDTQYF. The chain employs TRBV7-9 and TRBJ2-3; TCRdb gives TRBD2 as the D gene, but with no DNA this cannot be confirmed. Per the germline V gene, CDR1 is SEHNR and CDR2 is FQNEAQ (reference sequence). There are 15 residues in the CDR3.

This chain uses TRBV28 with TRBJ1-1. Germline V gives CDR1 MDHEN, CDR2 SYDVKM. This CDR3 has 11 amino acids. This chain's CDR3 is CASTDITEAFF.

The chain employs TRBV6-6 and TRBJ2-7. This CDR3 has 15 amino acids. The V gene's germline CDR1 is MNHNY and CDR2 SVGAGI (reference sequence). The CDR3 sequence: CASSYDQVRTYEQYF.

This clonotype is called medium-sized (0.01 to 0.1%) based on its frequency. This chain's CDR3 is CAWRVSGNSGNTIYF. The chain joins TRBV30 to TRBJ1-3. Germline V gives CDR1 GTSNPN, CDR2 SVGIG (reference sequence). CDR3 length: 15 residues. The variable domain in full, completed from reference TRBV30 and TRBJ1-3, reads SQTIHQWPATLVQPVGSPLSLECTVEGTSNPNLYWYRQAAGRGLQLLFYSVGIGQISSEVPQNLSASRPQDRQFILSSKKLLLSDSGFYLCAWRVSGNSGNTIYFGEGSWLTVV.

This clonotype shows up as medium-sized by frequency. V is TRBV6-5 and J is TRBJ1-1; TCRdb designates TRBD1, a call that cannot be tested without DNA. CDR1 is MNHEY and CDR2 is SVGAGI in the germline V gene. This CDR3 has 11 residues. This chain's CDR3 is CASSTGFEAFF.

This clonotype is called medium-sized (0.01 to 0.1%) based on its frequency. The chain couples TRBV6-5 to TRBJ2-5. Germline assignment: CDR1 MNHEY and CDR2 SVGAGI. The CDR3 totals 11 residues. This chain's CDR3 is CASRHQETQYF.

V and J are TRBV11-1 and TRBJ2-6; TCRdb returns TRBD1, unconfirmable since there is no DNA. The CDR3 has 17 amino acids. Germline-derived CDR1 and CDR2 are SGHAT and FQDESV (reference sequence). The CDR3: CASSEPGQGTGANVLTF.

The chain uses TRBV13 and TRBJ1-5; TCRdb names TRBD1, which stays unverified in the absence of DNA. There are 16 residues in the CDR3. Germline CDR1 reads PRHDT; CDR2 reads FYEKMQ (reference sequence). CDR3 in amino acids: CASSLEGGQGNQPQHF.

This clonotype shows up as medium-sized by frequency. The rearrangement joins TRBV5-4 to TRBJ1-1; TCRdb designates TRBD1, a call that cannot be tested without DNA. The CDR3 has 14 residues. Germline-derived CDR1 and CDR2 are SGHNT and YYREEE (reference sequence). The CDR3 loop is CASRTQGADTEAFF.

This chain uses TRBV6-2 or TRBV6-3 with TRBJ2-3; TCRdb picks TRBD1, but there is no DNA to check that call. Germline V CDR1 and CDR2: MNHEY, SVGEGT. The CDR3 loop spans 14 amino acids. CDR3 amino acids: CASSKRVPGDTQYF.